This T cell receptor beta chain was captured by sequencing in a study of blood T cell repertoires in COVID-19. This clone was counted once. Produced via immunoSEQ multiplex PCR; TCRdb's table is partial and in-frame only. The data contain about 110,000 clones, approximately 68% of them singletons. This CDR3 has 16 amino acids. The trim removed 4 bases at V and 1 base at J, leaving 7 bases unmatched. The germline CDR1 and CDR2 sequences are MGHRA and YSYEKL. Material: peripheral blood. The TCR originated in a woman in her fifties or sixties with acute or convalescent COVID-19. The chain has TRBV4-1 and TRBJ2-3, with 8 nucleotides matching TRBD1. The CDR3: CASSRSGGPGTDTQYF. The CDR3 coding sequence is TGCGCCAGCAGCCGATCAGGGGGCCCTGGCACAGATACGCAGTATTTT.